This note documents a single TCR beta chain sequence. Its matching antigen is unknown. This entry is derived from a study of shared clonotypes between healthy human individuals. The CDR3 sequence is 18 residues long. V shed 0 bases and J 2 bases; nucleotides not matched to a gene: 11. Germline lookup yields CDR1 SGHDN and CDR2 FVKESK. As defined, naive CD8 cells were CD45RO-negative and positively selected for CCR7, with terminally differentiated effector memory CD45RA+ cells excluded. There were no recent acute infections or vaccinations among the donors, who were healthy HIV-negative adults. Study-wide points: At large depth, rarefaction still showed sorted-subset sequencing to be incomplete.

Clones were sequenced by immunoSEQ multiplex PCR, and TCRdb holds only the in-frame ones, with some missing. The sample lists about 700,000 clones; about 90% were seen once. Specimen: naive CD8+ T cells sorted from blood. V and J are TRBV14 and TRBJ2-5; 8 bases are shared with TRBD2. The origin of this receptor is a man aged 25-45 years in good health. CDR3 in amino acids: CASSQDQPGGITQETQYF. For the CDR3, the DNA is TGTGCCAGCAGCCAAGATCAACCGGGAGGGATTACTCAAGAGACCCAGTACTTC.